A selection of T cell receptor beta chains follows, all from one sample in a study of T-cell memory formation after mild COVID-19. TCRdb processed the 5' RACE reads anew with MiXCR; each CDR3 protein has one entry. This sample has roughly 500,000 distinct CDR3 sequences; approximately 20% occur once, and the top ten carry roughly an eighth. Sequenced: PBMCs or a T cell subset sorted from them (not recorded which). The source is an adult woman who had mild COVID-19 (a few samples of this study predate the infection). Cell type and time point are not known. Both conserved end residues are part of each CDR3. D genes are given only for firm matches. Clone size is stated in some rows and not others, as once, few, many or a class when expanded.

NA	TRBV3-1	NA	TRBJ2-3	CASSQVSGGGGTDTQYF	TGTGCCAGCAGCCAAGTGTCAGGCGGGGGCGGTACAGATACGCAGTATTTT
many	TRBV12-3/TRBV12-4	NA	TRBJ2-7	CASTKDRVSYEQYF	TGTGCCAGCACCAAGGACCGGGTGTCCTACGAGCAGTACTTC
few	TRBV2	NA	TRBJ1-5	CASRLAGGSNQPQHF	TGTGCCAGCAGACTGGCAGGCGGTAGCAATCAGCCCCAGCATTTT
few	TRBV24-1	NA	TRBJ2-1	CATSEGGFYNEQFF	TGTGCCACCAGTGAGGGAGGCTTTTACAATGAGCAGTTCTTC
many	TRBV24-1	NA	TRBJ2-7	CATSDGYEQYF	TGTGCCACCAGTGATGGCTACGAGCAGTACTTC
NA	TRBV6-2/TRBV6-3	NA	TRBJ1-2	CASSYQGDYGYTF	TGTGCCAGCAGTTACCAGGGAGACTATGGCTACACCTTC
few	TRBV5-6	NA	TRBJ2-3	CASSFGPPTQYF	TGTGCCAGCAGCTTCGGGCCACCTACGCAGTATTTT
few	TRBV12-3/TRBV12-4	NA	TRBJ1-1	CASSYFSATEAFF	TGTGCCAGCAGTTATTTTTCGGCCACTGAAGCTTTCTTT
NA	TRBV6-5	TRBD1	TRBJ1-2	CASSYSGTGGADGYTF	TGTGCCAGCAGTTACTCCGGGACAGGGGGCGCCGATGGCTACACCTTC
few	TRBV18	NA	TRBJ1-2	CASSQIPEPPGYTF	TGTGCCAGCTCACAAATCCCAGAGCCCCCCGGCTACACCTTC
few	TRBV7-2	TRBD2	TRBJ2-7	CASSPLSGRAGEQYF	TGTGCCAGCAGCCCCCTTAGCGGGAGGGCGGGGGAGCAGTACTTC
NA	TRBV20-1	TRBD1	TRBJ1-2	CSATGGAKGYTF	TGCAGTGCCACAGGGGGCGCGAAGGGCTACACCTTC
NA	TRBV2	NA	TRBJ1-1	CASRRGERNTEAFF	TGTGCCAGCAGGAGGGGGGAGAGGAACACTGAAGCTTTCTTT
few	TRBV5-6	TRBD1	TRBJ2-1	CASSYGTGPQFF	TGTGCCAGCAGCTACGGGACAGGTCCACAGTTCTTC
NA	TRBV24-1	NA	TRBJ1-2	CATSDFHRDSGYTF	TGTGCCACCAGTGATTTTCACAGGGATAGTGGCTACACCTTC
many	TRBV24-1	TRBD1	TRBJ2-2	CATSSDRGAGELFF	TGTGCCACCAGTTCAGACAGGGGAGCCGGGGAGCTGTTTTTT
few	TRBV5-1	NA	TRBJ1-5	CASSIFREPQHF	TGCGCCAGCAGCATCTTTAGGGAGCCCCAGCATTTT
many	TRBV5-1	TRBD2	TRBJ2-1	CASSVTSGNNEQFF	TGCGCCAGCAGTGTGACTAGCGGGAACAATGAGCAGTTCTTC
NA	TRBV9	NA	TRBJ2-5	CASSPAEVFRGSQYF	TGTGCCAGCAGCCCCGCCGAGGTATTTCGAGGGTCCCAGTACTTC
few	TRBV6-1	NA	TRBJ1-2	CASLIWGANYGYTF	TGTGCCAGCCTTATTTGGGGAGCTAACTATGGCTACACCTTC
NA	TRBV21-1	NA	TRBJ1-2	CASSKGLGCGTGVRNTF	TGTGCCAGCAGCAAGGGCTTAGGGTGTGGGACAGGGGTCCGTAACACCTTC
many	TRBV7-8	NA	TRBJ1-6	CASSLVGAWGDSPLHF	TGTGCCAGCAGCTTAGTAGGTGCTTGGGGTGATTCACCCCTCCACTTT
few	TRBV29-1	TRBD2	TRBJ2-7	CSVGTSGRLGEQYF	TGCAGCGTTGGGACTAGCGGGAGGCTAGGCGAGCAGTACTTC
many	TRBV7-9	TRBD1	TRBJ2-5	CASRMGQPETQYF	TGTGCCAGCAGAATGGGACAGCCAGAGACCCAGTACTTC
few	TRBV2	NA	TRBJ1-2	CASNYGYTF	TGTGCCAGCAATTATGGCTACACCTTC
NA	TRBV12-3/TRBV12-4	TRBD1	TRBJ2-2	CASSSDRGHSGELFF	TGTGCCAGCAGTTCCGACAGGGGGCATTCCGGGGAGCTGTTTTTT
few	TRBV15	NA	TRBJ2-7	CATSRDTGKYEQYF	TGTGCCACCAGCAGAGATACAGGGAAATACGAGCAGTACTTC
NA	TRBV6-5	TRBD2	TRBJ2-7	CASSERGPLDEQYF	TGTGCCAGCAGTGAGCGGGGTCCCCTTGACGAGCAGTACTTC
NA	TRBV20-1	NA	TRBJ2-5	CSARQGAETQYF	TGCAGTGCTAGACAGGGAGCGGAGACCCAGTACTTC
NA	TRBV20-1	TRBD2	TRBJ2-3	CSATGGLAGDTDTQYF	TGCAGTGCGACCGGTGGACTAGCGGGGGACACAGATACGCAGTATTTT
few	TRBV14	NA	TRBJ2-7	CASSQGTDEQYF	TGTGCCAGCAGCCAAGGGACAGACGAGCAGTACTTC
few	TRBV7-3	NA	TRBJ2-4	CASSPSNLDRDPKNIQYF	TGTGCCAGCAGCCCGTCGAATCTGGACAGAGACCCCAAAAACATTCAGTACTTC
few	TRBV7-2	NA	TRBJ2-5	CASSLAGPGQFETQYF	TGTGCCAGCAGCTTGGCGGGACCGGGCCAATTTGAGACCCAGTACTTC
NA	TRBV6-5	TRBD1	TRBJ1-2	CASSETGEEPYGYTF	TGTGCCAGCAGCGAAACAGGGGAGGAGCCTTATGGCTACACCTTC